One sample yielded the 3 T cell receptor beta chains listed below, sequenced in a study of cytomegalovirus exposure and HLA in healthy donors. Primers included in the PCR were 60 Vbeta and 13 Jbeta primers. Generated by immunoSEQ multiplex PCR, the TCRdb table keeps only in-frame clones and is missing some. The table shows 90,000 to 120,000 clones, with around 73% occurring only once. Sequencing used PBMCs. These receptors all stem from a man aged 30 to 39 in good health and CMV-seronegative.

The chain combines TRBV4-1 with TRBJ2-3, with 11 bases fitting TRBD2. V lost 7 bases, J lost 3 bases, and 6 bases stayed unmatched. Looked up from germline, CDR1 is MGHRA and CDR2 is YSYEKL. The CDR3 consists of 15 residues. DNA for the CDR3: TGCGCCAGCACCCATAGCGGGGGGGCAACAGATACGCAGTATTTT. Protein: CASTHSGGATDTQYF.

The CDR3 loop reads CASSLEVAGAPGNEQFF. CDR3 sequence (DNA): TGTGCCAGCAGCTTAGAGGTAGCGGGGGCTCCGGGCAATGAGCAGTTCTTC. The rearrangement joins TRBV7-2 to TRBJ2-1, with 9 bases lining up with TRBD2. Germline CDR1 SGHTA, CDR2 FQGNSA. The trim removed 1 base at V and 6 bases at J, leaving 10 bases unmatched. The CDR3 contains 17 residues.

This clone was counted once. The CDR3: CSVEDGGGDRGSYEQYF. DNA for the CDR3: TGCAGCGTTGAAGATGGGGGTGGGGACAGGGGGTCCTACGAGCAGTACTTC. This chain connects TRBV29-1 to TRBJ2-7; 11 bases fit TRBD1. The CDR3 is 17 residues long. The V and J ends lost 0 bases and 1 base, in that order; junction bases with no gene match: 8. Germline CDR1 reads SQVTM; CDR2 reads ANQGSEA.